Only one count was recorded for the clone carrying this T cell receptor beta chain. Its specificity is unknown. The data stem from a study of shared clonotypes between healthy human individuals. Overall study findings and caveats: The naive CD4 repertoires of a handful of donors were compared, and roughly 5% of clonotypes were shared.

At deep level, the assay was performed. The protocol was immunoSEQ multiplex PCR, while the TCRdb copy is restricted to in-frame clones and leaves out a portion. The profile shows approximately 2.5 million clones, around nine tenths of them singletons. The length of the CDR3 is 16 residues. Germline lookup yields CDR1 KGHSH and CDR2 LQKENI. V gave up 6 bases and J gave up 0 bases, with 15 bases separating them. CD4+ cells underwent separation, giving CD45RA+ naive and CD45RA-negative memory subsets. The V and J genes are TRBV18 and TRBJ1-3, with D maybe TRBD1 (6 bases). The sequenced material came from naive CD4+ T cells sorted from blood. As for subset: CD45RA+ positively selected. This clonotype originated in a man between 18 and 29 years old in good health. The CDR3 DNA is TGTGCCAGCTCTTCGCTCGAGACAGGCTCTGGAAACACCATATATTTT. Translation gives CASSSLETGSGNTIYF.